The 31 T cell receptor beta chains given below trace back to one sample, sequenced in a study of blood T cell repertoires in COVID-19 (dated by TCRdb to 2020 to 2021). Library prep was done by the immunoSEQ multiplex PCR assay. Not all clones reach the TCRdb copy of this immuneACCESS table, which keeps in-frame sequences only. Checked studies attribute under half of the gap to unresolved V genes and leave the rest unexplained. The sample table contains 250,000 to 350,000 clones; only one count was recorded for 70% to 90% of them. Around 4.5% of the sample is held by the ten biggest clonotypes. The sample taken for sequencing was PBMCs or T cells enriched from blood (not recorded which). These TCRs come from a woman aged 25 to 39 who had recovered from COVID-19.

The rearrangement joins TRBV5-4 to TRBJ2-7, with 7 bases that match TRBD1. Trimming at V came to 0 bases and at J to 3 bases, leaving 3 bases not matched to a gene. The CDR3 is 14 residues long. Germline lookup yields CDR1 SGHNT and CDR2 YYREEE (reference sequence). The CDR3 nucleotides read TGTGCCAGCAGCTTGGCGGGACAGATCTACGAGCAGTACTTC. Translation gives CASSLAGQIYEQYF.

This chain connects TRBV7-9 to TRBJ1-6, with 7 positions matching TRBD1. The ends lost 4 bases at V and 7 bases at J; junction bases unmatched: 13. This CDR3 has 17 amino acids. Germline CDR1 is SEHNR and CDR2 is FQNEAQ (reference sequence). CDR3 residues: CASSSRNSGGQNSPLHF. The CDR3 nucleotides are TGTGCCAGCAGCTCCAGAAATTCAGGGGGACAAAATTCACCCCTCCACTTT.

This clone was detected a few times. This chain uses TRBV29-1 with TRBJ1-2; 9 positions match TRBD1. Germline lookup yields CDR1 SQVTM and CDR2 ANQGSEA. J gave up 7 bases and V 6 bases, and 9 bases lay outside the gene matches. The CDR3 is 13 amino acids. The CDR3 protein is CSVGGTGKGGYTF. CDR3 in DNA: TGCAGCGTCGGCGGGACAGGGAAGGGTGGCTACACCTTC.

A single count supports this clone. The chain couples TRBV7-9 to TRBJ2-3; D uncertain. The V end lost 8 bases, the J end lost 3 bases, and 6 bases lay between the germline ends. CDR1 and CDR2 from the germline V gene are SEHNR and FQNEAQ (reference sequence). CDR3 length: 11 residues. The CDR3 DNA sequence: TGTGCCAGCGAGCGAACAGATACGCAGTATTTT. It translates to CASERTDTQYF.

The chain carries TRBV2 and TRBJ1-6, with no clear D. CDR3 length: 13 amino acids. In germline, CDR1 is SNHLY, CDR2 FYNNEI. V lost 8 bases, J lost 1 base, and 6 bases lay in between. The CDR3 coding sequence is TGTGCCAGCGCGGGATCCTATAATTCACCCCTCCACTTT. Its protein product is CASAGSYNSPLHF.

The chain uses TRBV27 and TRBJ2-1; 14 bases agree with TRBD2. Unmatched junction bases numbered 12, after V lost 4 bases and J lost 7 bases. CDR3 length: 18 residues. In germline, CDR1 is MNHEY, CDR2 SMNVEV (reference sequence). CDR3 residues: CASSSRTSGRLGVNEQFF. In nucleotides, the CDR3 is TGTGCCAGCAGTTCCCGGACTAGCGGGAGGTTAGGTGTGAATGAGCAGTTCTTC.

The rearrangement joins TRBV6-5 to TRBJ1-5, with D perhaps TRBD1 (5 bases). The V gene lost 9 bases and the J gene lost 7 bases, with 22 bases spanning the gap. Germline CDR1 MNHEY, CDR2 SVGAGI. The CDR3 consists of 15 residues. CDR3: CASGNPGFRRQPQHF. CDR3 bases: TGTGCCAGTGGGAACCCAGGGTTCCGGCGGCAGCCCCAGCATTTT.

This clone is a singleton in its sample. The V call is TRBV10-2, the J call TRBJ1-2; D may be TRBD1 (5 bases). The ends were cut back, 7 bases at V and 4 bases at J, with 10 bases in the middle. CDR1 is WSHSY, CDR2 SAAADI, per germline. This CDR3 comprises 12 residues. CDR3 nucleotides: TGCGCCAGCACCCCCGACAGCTATGGCTACACCTTC. As protein: CASTPDSYGYTF.

The V gene is TRBV28, the J gene TRBJ1-5; 9 bases are a match to TRBD1. This CDR3 is built from 15 residues. V lost 8 bases and J lost 0; bases outside the gene matches: 5. Germline CDR1 is MDHEN and CDR2 is SYDVKM. The CDR3: CASRQGDNSNQPQHF. The CDR3 bases are TGTGCCAGCCGACAGGGGGACAATAGCAATCAGCCCCAGCATTTT.

This clone was detected a few times. The chain uses TRBV5-1 and TRBJ2-7; D not certain. In germline, CDR1 is SGHRS, CDR2 YFSETQ. V gave up 3 bases and J gave up 1 base, with 5 bases separating them. The CDR3 loop spans 12 amino acids. The CDR3 spells CASSSNSYEQYF. For the CDR3, the DNA is TGCGCCAGCAGCTCCAATTCCTACGAGCAGTACTTC.

The chain combines TRBV14 with TRBJ2-7; possible D gene TRBD1, 6 bases. The CDR3 consists of 12 residues. CDR1 and CDR2 from the germline V gene are SGHDN and FVKESK. Trimming removed 5 bases at V and 4 bases at J, with 9 bases between. Here the CDR3 DNA reads TGTGCCAGCAGCGTGCAGGGGTACGAGCAGTACTTC. This codes for CASSVQGYEQYF.

The V call is TRBV6-2 or TRBV6-3, the J call TRBJ2-2, with D possibly matching TRBD2 (6 bases). This CDR3 region has 16 residues. With 2 bases removed from V and 5 bases from J, the gap between germline ends came to 15 bases. The V gene's germline CDR1 is MNHEY and CDR2 SVGEGT. The CDR3 spells CASSYLGLARTGELFF. As DNA, the CDR3 is TGTGCCAGCAGTTACCTGGGACTGGCGAGAACCGGGGAGCTGTTTTTT.

The CDR3 nucleotides are TGTGCCAGCAGTTTGCCTAGCAGATACAATGAGCAGTTCTTC. Translation: CASSLPSRYNEQFF. This sequence joins TRBV28 and TRBJ2-1, with TRBD2 as a possible D gene (5 bases). The CDR3 runs 14 residues. Trimming took off 3 bases at V and 4 bases at J, with 10 bases between the two ends. Germline-derived CDR1 and CDR2 are MDHEN and SYDVKM.

The genes are TRBV24-1 and TRBJ2-5, with 7 positions matching TRBD1. Germline V lookup: CDR1 KGHDR, CDR2 SFDVKD. This CDR3 has 16 amino acids. V gave up 1 base and J gave up 4 bases; unmatched junction bases: 8. This CDR3 reads CATSDFETGSVETQYF. The CDR3 DNA reads TGTGCCACCAGTGATTTTGAGACAGGGTCGGTAGAGACCCAGTACTTC.

The chain recombines TRBV25-1 with TRBJ2-5; a possible D gene is TRBD2 (5 bases). The CDR3 is 13 residues long. Per the germline V gene, CDR1 is MGHDK and CDR2 is SYGVNS. The V and J ends lost 7 bases and 5 bases respectively, with 14 bases between them. The CDR3 spells CASKAVRAETQYF. In nucleotides, the CDR3 is TGTGCCAGCAAGGCGGTGCGGGCGGAGACCCAGTACTTC. The whole variable domain, filled in from reference TRBV25-1 and TRBJ2-5, reads EADIYQTPRYLVIGTGKKITLECSQTMGHDKMYWYQQDPGMELHLIHYSYGVNSTEKGDLSSESTVSRIRTEHFPLTLESARPSHTSQYLCASKAVRAETQYFGPGTRLLVL.

V and J are TRBV19 and TRBJ1-3; D perhaps matches TRBD1 (6 bases). The CDR3 runs 15 residues. The germline gives CDR1 LNHDA, CDR2 SQIVND (reference sequence). Trimming stripped 5 bases from V and 3 bases from J, with 14 bases between. CDR3 in amino acids: CASSYRDRIGNTIYF. Here the CDR3 DNA reads TGTGCCAGTAGTTACAGGGATCGCATTGGAAACACCATATATTTT.

This chain joins TRBV11-2 and TRBJ2-7; no clear D. CDR3 length equals 12 residues. CDR1 and CDR2 (germline): SGHAT, FQNNGV. V shed 0 bases and J shed 6 bases, with 6 bases lying between them. CDR3 amino acids: CASSLDLLEQYF. The CDR3 DNA follows: TGTGCCAGCAGCTTAGACCTCCTCGAGCAGTACTTC.

The chain carries TRBV6-5 and TRBJ1-6, with D maybe TRBD1 (6 bases). Germline CDR1 is MNHEY and CDR2 is SVGAGI. V was cut by 2 bases and J by 10 bases, with 12 bases left in between. This CDR3 has 14 amino acids. The CDR3 region is CASSYGRGRSPLHF. The CDR3 nucleotides are TGTGCCAGCAGTTACGGGCGGGGGCGATCACCCCTCCACTTT.

The chain combines TRBV12-3 or TRBV12-4 with TRBJ1-5, with D uncertain. V was shortened by 6 bases and J by 3 bases, with 9 bases between the two germline ends. The CDR3 covers 13 residues. Here the CDR3 DNA reads TGTGCCAGCAGGGAGGAACACAATCAGCCCCAGCATTTT. This sequence encodes CASREEHNQPQHF.

In the case of this clone: One end of the junction does not line up with germline, which may come from a read error. V usage is TRBV18 and J usage is TRBJ1-2, with D perhaps TRBD1 (5 bases). In germline, CDR1 is KGHSH, CDR2 LQKENI. The CDR3 length is 14 residues. The CDR3 sequence is CASSLGDSKYGYTF. CDR3 nucleotides: TGTGCCAGCTCACTTGGGGACTCTAAGTATGGCTACACCTTC.

The chain recombines TRBV7-6 with TRBJ2-7, with 8 positions matching TRBD1. The CDR3 runs to 14 residues. V trimming: 3 bases; J trimming: 2 bases; junction bases outside the gene matches: 3. CDR1 and CDR2 from the germline V gene are SGHVS and FNYEAQ. The CDR3, as DNA: TGTGCCAGCAGCTTCGGGACAGGAACCTACGAGCAGTACTTC. This translates into CASSFGTGTYEQYF. Variable domain in full (rest from reference TRBV7-6 and TRBJ2-7): GAGVSQSPRYKVTKRGQDVALRCDPISGHVSLYWYRQALGQGPEFLTYFNYEAQQDKSGLPNDRFSAERPEGSISTLTIQRTEQRDSAMYRCASSFGTGTYEQYFGPGTRLTVT.

The gene calls are TRBV14 and TRBJ2-1; D remains unclear. V lost 1 base to trimming and J lost 2 bases, with 6 bases between them. This CDR3 is 14 amino acids long. Germline assignment: CDR1 SGHDN and CDR2 FVKESK. CDR3 DNA: TGTGCCAGCAGCCAAGCGTATCCCTACAATGAGCAGTTCTTC. Protein sequence: CASSQAYPYNEQFF.

The V call is TRBV30, the J call TRBJ2-1, with D possibly TRBD1 on 6 matching bases. Trimming took off 4 bases at V and 1 base at J, with 17 bases between the two ends. The CDR3 is 16 residues long. Germline V gene sequence: CDR1 GTSNPN, CDR2 SVGIG (reference sequence). The CDR3 DNA reads as TGTGCCTGGACTGGAAACCAGGGGCCTTCCTACAATGAGCAGTTCTTC. It yields the protein CAWTGNQGPSYNEQFF.

The CDR3 loop is CASRPTEALQGYTF. The CDR3 nucleotides are TGTGCCAGCAGGCCGACAGAGGCCTTGCAAGGCTACACCTTC. The chain recombines TRBV27 with TRBJ1-2; D might be TRBD1 (5 bases). V lost 6 bases and J lost 8, with 19 bases in between. The length of the CDR3 is 14 residues. Per the germline V gene, CDR1 is MNHEY and CDR2 is SMNVEV (reference sequence).

V gene TRBV4-2 combines with J gene TRBJ1-5, with D tentatively TRBD1 (6 bases). Trimming took off 1 base at V and 1 base at J, with 8 bases between the two ends. The germline gives CDR1 LGHNA, CDR2 YNFKEQ. This CDR3 is 15 amino acids long. CDR3 nucleotide sequence: TGTGCCAGCAGCCAAGTAAGGGGGAGCAATCAGCCCCAGCATTTT. Encoded protein: CASSQVRGSNQPQHF.

J is TRBJ1-1 and V is TRBV28; D is undetermined. Germline V gene data show CDR1 as MDHEN and CDR2 as SYDVKM. V gave up 3 bases and J gave up 4 bases, with 9 bases separating them. The CDR3 is 13 residues long. This CDR3 reads CASSLGRITEAFF. DNA of the CDR3: TGTGCCAGCAGTTTGGGGAGAATCACTGAAGCTTTCTTT. The variable domain in full, with the rest retrieved from reference TRBV28 and TRBJ1-1, is DVKVTQSSRYLVKRTGEKVFLECVQDMDHENMFWYRQDPGLGLRLIYFSYDVKMKEKGDIPEGYSVSREKKERFSLILESASTNQTSMYLCASSLGRITEAFFGQGTRLTVV.

The rearrangement links TRBV6-5 to TRBJ2-7; TRBD1 might be the D (6 bases). Germline V gene data show CDR1 as MNHEY and CDR2 as SVGAGI. Trimming removed 4 bases from V and 0 bases from J, with 13 bases in between. CDR3 length: 15 amino acids. CDR3 in DNA: TGTGCCAGCAGTTCCAGGGGTCACAGCTCCTACGAGCAGTACTTC. Translation gives CASSSRGHSSYEQYF.

The V and J genes are TRBV28 and TRBJ1-2, with D possibly being TRBD1 (6 bases). Trimming shortened V by 6 bases and J by 4 bases, and 21 bases separated the two germline ends. The CDR3 runs to 16 residues. Germline CDR1 reads MDHEN; CDR2 reads SYDVKM. For the CDR3, the DNA is TGTGCCAGCAGCATGGAAACGGGGGGCCAGGGCTATGGCTACACCTTC. It yields the protein CASSMETGGQGYGYTF.

The chain couples TRBV24-1 to TRBJ2-3, with 8 bases matching TRBD2. The CDR3 is 16 residues long. CDR1 and CDR2 (germline): KGHDR, SFDVKD. With V trimmed by 4 bases and J by 1 base, 6 bases remained unmatched. The CDR3 loop is CATSDLSGRGTDTQYF. CDR3 nucleotides: TGTGCCACCAGTGACTTGAGCGGGAGAGGCACAGATACGCAGTATTTT.

This clone has only a few counts. The rearrangement uses TRBV19 and TRBJ1-5; no definite D call. CDR3 size: 13 residues. Germline loops: CDR1 LNHDA, CDR2 SQIVND (reference sequence). The ends were cut back, 5 bases at V and 4 bases at J, with 9 bases in the middle. DNA of the CDR3: TGTGCCAGTAGTCGAGAGCTTAATCAGCCCCAGCATTTT. Amino acid sequence: CASSRELNQPQHF.

The chain is built from TRBV5-6 and TRBJ1-2; tentative D call: TRBD1 (6 bases). The length of the CDR3 is 13 residues. V lost 6 bases and J 8 bases, leaving 17 bases between the germline ends. In germline, CDR1 is SGHDT, CDR2 YYEEEE. The chain's CDR3 is CASTQIATGGYTF. The CDR3 DNA reads TGTGCCAGCACTCAGATTGCCACAGGGGGCTACACCTTC.